The next 16 T cell receptor beta chains were all read from a single sample in a study of cytomegalovirus exposure and HLA in healthy donors. Primers included in the PCR were 60 Vbeta and 13 Jbeta primers. Only in-frame clones appear in the TCRdb table, and some are missing; sequencing was by immunoSEQ multiplex PCR. The sample lists about 130,000 clones; over 65% were seen once. Input material: PBMCs. Receptors were obtained from a man in his forties or fifties in good health and CMV-seronegative.

A single count supports this clone. The rearrangement uses TRBV27 and TRBJ2-2, with D uncertain. The V end was cut by 1 base, the J end by 4 bases, with 4 bases between. CDR1 is MNHEY, CDR2 SMNVEV, per germline (reference sequence). CDR3 size: 13 residues. Here the CDR3 reads CASSLYFTGELFF. The CDR3 DNA sequence: TGTGCCAGCAGTTTATACTTCACCGGGGAGCTGTTTTTT.

The rearrangement links TRBV28 to TRBJ2-7; the match to TRBD2 covers 10 bases. Unmatched junction bases numbered 5, after V lost 6 bases and J lost 3 bases. The CDR3 loop spans 14 amino acids. Germline CDR1 and CDR2: MDHEN and SYDVKM. The CDR3 region is CASRSGRAVYEQYF. The CDR3 coding sequence is TGTGCCAGCAGGAGCGGGAGGGCTGTCTACGAGCAGTACTTC.

The rearrangement joins TRBV7-9 to TRBJ2-3; 11 nucleotides line up with TRBD2. J gave up 3 bases and V 1 base, and 3 bases lay outside the gene matches. CDR1 SEHNR and CDR2 FQNEAQ come from the germline V gene (reference sequence). The CDR3 length is 16 residues. CDR3 protein: CASSLVLAGATDTQYF. DNA of the CDR3: TGTGCCAGCAGCTTAGTACTAGCGGGAGCAACAGATACGCAGTATTTT. Based on the CDR3 plus reference TRBV7-9 and TRBJ2-3, the full variable domain is DTGVSQNPRHKITKRGQNVTFRCDPISEHNRLYWYRQTLGQGPEFLTYFQNEAQLEKSRLLSDRFSAERPKGSFSTLEIQRTEQGDSAMYLCASSLVLAGATDTQYFGPGTRLTVL.

The genes are TRBV7-9 and TRBJ2-3; D possibly corresponds to TRBD2 (5 bases). Trimming left V 11 bases short and J 2 bases short, with 17 bases between. CDR1 and CDR2 from the germline V gene are SEHNR and FQNEAQ (reference sequence). There are 14 residues in the CDR3. The CDR3, as DNA: TGTGCCGCCCGAGCCGGGGTAGACACAGATACGCAGTATTTT. As protein: CAARAGVDTDTQYF.

J is TRBJ2-7 and V is TRBV7-2, with TRBD1 identical over 8 bases. Germline V gives CDR1 SGHTA, CDR2 FQGNSA. This CDR3 spans 15 amino acids. After removal of 5 bases from V and 7 bases from J, the junction contained 13 bases not matched to a gene. CDR3 region: CASSLFGQGWDEQYF. CDR3 in DNA: TGTGCCAGCAGCCTCTTCGGACAGGGATGGGATGAGCAGTACTTC.

The chain recombines TRBV7-9 with TRBJ2-1, with unresolved D. The CDR3 sequence is 11 residues long. The V gene's germline CDR1 is SEHNR and CDR2 FQNEAQ (reference sequence). Trimming removed 5 bases from V and 5 bases from J, with 4 bases in between. The CDR3 reads CASSPDNEQFF. CDR3 nucleotide sequence: TGTGCCAGCAGCCCAGACAATGAGCAGTTCTTC.

As regards this clone: A read error may explain this, as a much larger clone is one base away. This rearrangement joins TRBV9 to TRBJ2-1, with TRBD1 as a possible D gene (6 bases). The CDR3 runs 12 residues. CDR1 and CDR2 (germline): SGDLS, YYNGEE. The ends were cut back, 4 bases at V and 7 bases at J, with 9 bases in the middle. The CDR3 nucleotides read TGTGCCAGCAGCTTCACAGGGAATGAGCAGTTCTTC. It translates to CASSFTGNEQFF.

This clone was seen only once. This chain joins TRBV27 and TRBJ1-4; D remains ambiguous. The V end was cut by 5 bases, the J end by 6 bases, with 13 bases between. This CDR3 has 14 residues. The germline CDR1 and CDR2 sequences are MNHEY and SMNVEV (reference sequence). CDR3 DNA: TGTGCCAGCAGTCCCGGAGGGATAGATGAAAAACTGTTTTTT. Translating it yields CASSPGGIDEKLFF.

The chain carries TRBV4-3 and TRBJ2-1; 12 nucleotides agree with TRBD2. The CDR3 covers 18 residues. From germline, CDR1 is LGHNA and CDR2 YSLEER. V lost 0 bases, J lost 9 bases, and 12 bases stayed unmatched. The CDR3 DNA is TGCGCCAGCAGCCAAGAAGTCCGAAAGACTAGCGGGAGCGGTGAGCAGTTCTTC. Amino acids: CASSQEVRKTSGSGEQFF.

The rearrangement links TRBV10-1 to TRBJ2-5; D is ambiguous. The CDR3 loop spans 14 amino acids. Between the trimmed V and J ends, which lost 2 bases and 2 bases, there was a span of 9 bases. Germline V CDR1 and CDR2: WNHNN, SYGVQD (reference sequence). CDR3 DNA sequence: TGCGCCAGCAGTGAGAGTAGTGTACAAGAGACCCAGTACTTC. This codes for CASSESSVQETQYF.

The gene calls are TRBV5-8 and TRBJ2-7, with 8 bases that match TRBD1. CDR1 and CDR2 from the germline V gene are SGHTS and YDEGEE. The V segment lost 5 bases and the J segment 0 bases; nucleotides outside the gene matches: 4. The CDR3 covers 14 residues. The CDR3: CASRITGGSYEQYF. CDR3 DNA: TGTGCCAGCAGAATCACAGGGGGCTCCTACGAGCAGTACTTC.

This clone has just one count. The junction shows a germline mismatch at one end, possibly a read error. The rearrangement uses TRBV5-1 and TRBJ2-5, with 8 bases that match TRBD2. The end of the DNA fits TRBJ2-7 better, so the J call may be wrong. This CDR3 contains 16 residues. CDR1 SGHRS and CDR2 YFSETQ come from the germline V gene. CDR3 coding DNA: TGCGCCAGCAGTTTGGAAGCGGGAGTGGGAACCTACGAGCAGTACTTC. The encoded protein is CASSLEAGVGTYEQYF.

As to this clone: At one end, the junction sequence differs from germline, possibly due to a read error. The genes are TRBV14 and TRBJ2-3; possibly TRBD2 for D (5 bases). The CDR3 spans 12 residues. Germline V gene data show CDR1 as SGHDN and CDR2 as FVKESK. The CDR3 is CASSQVRGSASF. DNA for the CDR3: TGTGCCAGCAGCCAAGTGAGAGGTAGCGCCTCTTTT.

V gene TRBV7-2 combines with J gene TRBJ1-5; tentative D call: TRBD1 (6 bases). V shed 5 bases and J shed 4 bases, with 12 bases lying between them. In germline, CDR1 is SGHTA, CDR2 FQGNSA. The CDR3 is 14 amino acids. The DNA for the CDR3 is TGTGCCAGCAGCGTATCCGGGACAAATCAGCCCCAGCATTTT. It translates to CASSVSGTNQPQHF.

The chain combines TRBV6-6 with TRBJ2-2; perhaps TRBD2 as D (5 bases). Germline CDR1 is MNHNY and CDR2 is SVGAGI (reference sequence). The V gene lost 2 bases and the J gene lost 5 bases, with 12 bases spanning the gap. This CDR3 region has 15 residues. The CDR3 DNA reads as TGTGCCAGCAGTTACGAGGGCGCGAGGACCGGGGAGCTGTTTTTT. Its translation is CASSYEGARTGELFF.

This chain connects TRBV28 to TRBJ2-5, with a weak D call TRBD2 (6 bases). Between the trimmed V and J ends, which lost 3 bases and 1 base, there was a span of 12 bases. Germline CDR1 and CDR2: MDHEN and SYDVKM. The CDR3 covers 15 residues. The CDR3 nucleotides are TGTGCCAGCAGTTTCCGGGACTCTGGCCAAGAGACCCAGTACTTC. It yields the protein CASSFRDSGQETQYF.